The 24 T cell receptor beta chains in this list originate from one sample, sequenced in a study of identical twins. TCRdb redid the calling of the 5' RACE reads with MiXCR, one entry per CDR3 protein. The sample consists of 600,000 to 850,000 distinct CDR3 sequences, about 18% of them appearing once. These data are also associated with another study on T cells expressing NK-cell markers.

Sequencing used PBMCs. The receptors derive from a woman aged 18-29 years in good health.

The rearrangement links TRBV11-2 to TRBJ2-1, with 7 bases lining up with TRBD1. The J segment lost 9 bases and the V segment lost 3 bases, leaving 8 bases of the junction unmatched. Germline values: CDR1 SGHAT, CDR2 FQNNGV. This CDR3 spans 14 amino acids. The CDR3 spells CASSFRQGEVEQFF. The CDR3 DNA is TGTGCCAGCAGCTTTCGACAGGGTGAGGTTGAGCAGTTCTTC.

This clonotype came up many times. The chain uses TRBV6-2 or TRBV6-3 and TRBJ1-2; D is undetermined. V gave up 2 bases and J gave up 4 bases, with 11 bases separating them. The CDR3 is 14 amino acids. Germline CDR1 is MNHEY and CDR2 is SVGEGT. The CDR3, as DNA: TGTGCCAGCAGTTACCTCGGTAGGACCTATGGCTACACCTTC. It yields the protein CASSYLGRTYGYTF.

This clonotype has just a few counts. The chain has TRBV5-1 and TRBJ2-1, with a weak D call TRBD2 (5 bases). CDR3 size: 19 residues. CDR1 and CDR2 from the germline V gene are SGHRS and YFSETQ. V was cut by 0 bases and J by 3 bases, with 22 bases left in between. In nucleotides, the CDR3 is TGCGCCAGCAGCTTGGGCTCCCAGACACCACGGGGAAGCTACAATGAGCAGTTCTTC. Its protein product is CASSLGSQTPRGSYNEQFF.

This clonotype has only a few counts. The rearrangement joins TRBV9 to TRBJ2-7; D may be TRBD1 (6 bases). CDR3 length: 15 residues. CDR1 is SGDLS and CDR2 is YYNGEE in the germline V gene. Trimming left V 0 bases short and J 4 bases short, with 14 bases between. The CDR3 spells CASSVAPDSLYEQYF. The CDR3 nucleotides read TGTGCCAGCAGCGTAGCTCCGGACAGCCTGTACGAGCAGTACTTC.

This clonotype was counted a few times. J is TRBJ1-2 and V is TRBV20-1; D is unresolved. The germline CDR1 and CDR2 sequences are DFQATT and SNEGSKA (reference sequence). The CDR3 runs 16 residues. The germline V and J ends were trimmed by 3 bases and 2 bases, with 19 bases remaining between them. CDR3 DNA: TGCAGTGCTAGCCGGCCGGGCCGGGATAAAAACTATGGCTACACCTTC. Translating gives CSASRPGRDKNYGYTF.

This clonotype was picked up a small number of times. This rearrangement joins TRBV6-1 to TRBJ2-1; no clear D. Germline V gives CDR1 MNHNS, CDR2 SASEGT. The V end was cut by 3 bases, the J end by 6 bases, with 18 bases between. This CDR3 has 16 amino acids. The CDR3 DNA reads as TGTGCCAGCAGTGACCCGTCGCTCAGGATGAGCAATGAGCAGTTCTTC. It specifies CASSDPSLRMSNEQFF.

Only a few counts were recorded for this clonotype. This chain links TRBV5-6 with TRBJ2-3, with TRBD1 as a possible D gene (5 bases). Germline V CDR1 and CDR2: SGHDT, YYEEEE. The CDR3 loop spans 15 amino acids. V dropped 1 base and J dropped 5 bases, with 14 bases sitting between them. The CDR3 spells CASSLTLTREDTQYF. The CDR3 bases are TGTGCCAGCAGCTTGACTCTCACCAGGGAAGATACGCAGTATTTT.

This clonotype occurred many times. The rearrangement uses TRBV12-3 or TRBV12-4 and TRBJ2-3; perhaps D is TRBD1 or TRBD2 (6 bases each). This CDR3 has 12 amino acids. V shed 6 bases and J shed 6 bases, with 10 bases lying between them. CDR3 in amino acids: CASSWGADTQYF. CDR3 nucleotide sequence: TGTGCCAGCAGCTGGGGGGCGGATACGCAGTATTTT.

CDR3 DNA: TGTGCCAGCAGCTTAGCGGGCGTGGCAGGGACCTACGAGCAGTACTTC. Its translation is CASSLAGVAGTYEQYF. This rearrangement joins TRBV7-8 to TRBJ2-7; the D gene is possibly TRBD1 (5 bases). V was shortened by 0 bases and J by 2 bases, with 14 bases between the two germline ends. The CDR3 totals 16 residues. Germline assignment: CDR1 SGHVS and CDR2 FQNEAQ.

The rearrangement uses TRBV30 and TRBJ2-5; D not certain. CDR3 length equals 11 residues. V dropped 0 bases and J dropped 4 bases, with 3 bases sitting between them. From germline, CDR1 is GTSNPN and CDR2 SVGIG (reference sequence). CDR3 region: CAWSVRETQYF. The CDR3 region has the DNA TGTGCCTGGAGTGTACGAGAGACCCAGTACTTC.

There are a few counts of this clonotype. This chain joins TRBV9 and TRBJ2-1; D unclear. From germline, CDR1 is SGDLS and CDR2 YYNGEE. The CDR3 totals 17 residues. V lost 3 bases to trimming and J lost 6 bases, with 22 bases between them. This CDR3 is CASSAEYRVPLSNEQFF. CDR3 sequence (DNA): TGTGCCAGCAGCGCCGAATACCGGGTCCCCTTATCCAATGAGCAGTTCTTC.

This clonotype has just a few counts. The chain links TRBV7-8 to TRBJ2-7, with 7 bases that match TRBD1. The trim removed 7 bases at V and 4 bases at J, leaving 7 bases unmatched. Germline V gene sequence: CDR1 SGHVS, CDR2 FQNEAQ. CDR3 length equals 13 residues. The CDR3 loop is CASTSDRSYEQYF. The CDR3 DNA is TGTGCCAGCACATCGGACAGGTCGTACGAGCAGTACTTC. The full variable domain, with the rest looked up from reference TRBV7-8 and TRBJ2-7, is GAGVSQSPRYKVAKRGQDVALRCDPISGHVSLFWYQQALGQGPEFLTYFQNEAQLDKSGLPSDRFFAERPEGSVSTLKIQRTQQEDSAVYLCASTSDRSYEQYFGPGTRLTVT.

The gene calls are TRBV9 and TRBJ2-3; TRBD2 aligns across 8 bases. The CDR3 is made up of 16 amino acids. The V and J ends lost 1 base and 6 bases, in that order; junction bases with no gene match: 10. CDR1 SGDLS and CDR2 YYNGEE come from the germline V gene. The CDR3 DNA is TGTGCCAGCAGCGTACTGAGCGGGAGTCCCCCTGATACGCAGTATTTT. It codes for CASSVLSGSPPDTQYF.

Many counts were recorded for this clonotype. The V call is TRBV24-1, the J call TRBJ2-3; no firm D call. CDR1 is KGHDR and CDR2 is SFDVKD in the germline V gene. V was pared by 3 bases and J by 6 bases, with 9 bases between. This CDR3 comprises 13 residues. CDR3 DNA sequence: TGTGCCACCAGTGATCCCTCTAGGGATACGCAGTATTTT. Amino acids: CATSDPSRDTQYF.

CDR3 in DNA: TGTGCCAGCAGCGAACAGGCTCTCCTCAACTATGGCTACACCTTC. It specifies CASSEQALLNYGYTF. The chain joins TRBV7-9 to TRBJ1-2; D is possibly TRBD1 (5 bases). The V and J ends lost 5 bases and 2 bases respectively, with 15 bases between them. CDR3 length: 15 amino acids. Germline CDR1 reads SEHNR; CDR2 reads FQNEAQ (reference sequence).

CDR3 sequence reads: CSATMSRGRNTIYF. CDR3 bases: TGCAGTGCTACTATGTCCAGGGGCAGAAACACCATATATTTT. The chain is built from TRBV20-1 and TRBJ1-3, with D maybe TRBD1 (6 bases). The V gene lost 4 bases and the J gene lost 5 bases, with 15 bases spanning the gap. CDR3 length: 14 residues. From germline, CDR1 is DFQATT and CDR2 SNEGSKA (reference sequence).

This clonotype occurred many times. V gene TRBV2 combines with J gene TRBJ2-3; the D gene is possibly TRBD2 (5 bases). The germline CDR1 and CDR2 sequences are SNHLY and FYNNEI. The V gene lost 2 bases and the J gene lost 3 bases, with 9 bases spanning the gap. The CDR3 is 14 residues long. In DNA form, the CDR3 reads TGTGCCAGCAGTGAACTAGCAGGTACAGATACGCAGTATTTT. This codes for CASSELAGTDTQYF.

This chain joins TRBV5-1 and TRBJ1-2; no clear D gene. This CDR3 has 15 amino acids. Trimming stripped 4 bases from V and 0 bases from J, with 13 bases between. The germline V gene has CDR1 SGHRS and CDR2 YFSETQ. The chain's CDR3 is CASSPTLGTNYGYTF. CDR3 sequence (DNA): TGCGCCAGCAGCCCGACCCTAGGCACTAACTATGGCTACACCTTC.

This clonotype was seen only a few times. The genes are TRBV5-5 and TRBJ2-4; no definite D call. This CDR3 is 13 amino acids long. Germline CDR1 is SGHKS and CDR2 is YYEKEE (reference sequence). V dropped 0 bases and J dropped 6 bases, with 7 bases sitting between them. CDR3 in DNA: TGTGCCAGCAGCTTGGCCAAAGGAAACATTCAGTACTTC. Its translation: CASSLAKGNIQYF.

The chain links TRBV7-9 to TRBJ2-1, with D uncertain. Germline CDR1 and CDR2: SEHNR and FQNEAQ (reference sequence). This CDR3 region has 14 residues. V was clipped by 3 bases and J by 8 bases, with 14 bases between them. CDR3 amino acids: CASSLARRGDEQFF. In DNA, the CDR3 is TGTGCCAGCAGCTTGGCAAGGCGTGGGGATGAGCAGTTCTTC.

The rearrangement links TRBV11-1 to TRBJ2-6; 7 positions agree with TRBD1. V shed 5 bases and J 0 bases; nucleotides not matched to a gene: 10. The germline V gene has CDR1 SGHAT and CDR2 FQDESV (reference sequence). This CDR3 is 18 amino acids long. DNA for the CDR3: TGTGCCAGCAGCCAAGCTGCCGGGACAGTCTCTGGGGCCAACGTCCTGACTTTC. It codes for CASSQAAGTVSGANVLTF.

This clonotype was counted between two and nine times. This chain uses TRBV27 with TRBJ2-6; a weak D match, TRBD1 (6 bases). Trimming removed 6 bases from V and 2 bases from J, with 20 bases in between. Germline CDR1 MNHEY, CDR2 SMNVEV (reference sequence). The CDR3 spans 18 residues. The CDR3 DNA is TGTGCCAGCAGCCTAAGGAGACAGGACCCACCTGGGGCCAACGTCCTGACTTTC. Its protein product is CASSLRRQDPPGANVLTF.

The chain joins TRBV5-6 to TRBJ1-1; D gene uncertain. The V gene lost 0 bases and the J gene lost 8 bases, with 14 bases spanning the gap. This CDR3 region has 14 residues. The germline CDR1 and CDR2 sequences are SGHDT and YYEEEE. In DNA form, the CDR3 reads TGTGCCAGCAGCTTGGGATCCACAGAAGTCGAAGCTTTCTTT. This gives the protein CASSLGSTEVEAFF.

Worth noting for this clonotype: A much larger clonotype is one base distant, so this may be a read error. CDR3 loop: CSAPGTSGYNEQFF. The DNA for the CDR3 is TGCAGTGCTCCCGGGACTAGCGGCTACAATGAGCAGTTCTTC. V usage is TRBV20-1 and J usage is TRBJ2-1; 11 bases agree with TRBD2. Germline V lookup: CDR1 DFQATT, CDR2 SNEGSKA (reference sequence). After removal of 5 bases from V and 3 bases from J, the junction contained 3 bases not matched to a gene. CDR3 length equals 14 residues.